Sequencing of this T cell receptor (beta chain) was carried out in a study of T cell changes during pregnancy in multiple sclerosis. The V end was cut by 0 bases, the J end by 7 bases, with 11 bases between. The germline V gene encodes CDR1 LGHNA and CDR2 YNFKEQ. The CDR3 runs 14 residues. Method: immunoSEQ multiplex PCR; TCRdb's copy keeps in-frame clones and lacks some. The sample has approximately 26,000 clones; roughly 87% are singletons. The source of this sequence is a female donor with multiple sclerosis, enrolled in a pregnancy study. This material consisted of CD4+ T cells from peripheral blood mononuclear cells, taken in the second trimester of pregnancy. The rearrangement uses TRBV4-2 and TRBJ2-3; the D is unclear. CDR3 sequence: CASSQDPAVYTQYF. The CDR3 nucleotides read TGTGCCAGCAGCCAAGACCCCGCGGTTTATACGCAGTATTTT.